The clone carrying this T cell receptor (beta chain) was counted only a few times. The data were obtained in a study of neurological immune-mediated disorders. Time point given: longitudinal time-point 1 (baseline). Source material was 2 million unsorted PBMCs, stored at -80 °C in RNAlater. TCRdb re-derived calls from the 5' RACE reads in MiXCR, one entry per CDR3 protein. The repertoire holds around 69,000 distinct CDR3 sequences, with 9.5% to 13% as singletons. Sequencing was carried out using PBMCs. The TCR comes from a man under 40 in good health.

CDR3 sequence: CSARDLGPGLAGGEQYF. CDR3 bases: TGCAGTGCTAGAGATTTAGGACCGGGACTAGCGGGAGGCGAGCAGTACTTC. The chain has TRBV20-1 and TRBJ2-7, with 15 bases lining up with TRBD2. CDR3 length: 17 amino acids. V dropped 0 bases and J dropped 6; count of bases not matched to a gene: 9. The germline V gene encodes CDR1 DFQATT and CDR2 SNEGSKA (reference sequence).